Each of the 18 T cell receptor beta chains below was sequenced from the same sample in a study of T cell responses to AZD1222 COVID-19 vaccine. The protocol was immunoSEQ multiplex PCR, while the TCRdb copy is restricted to in-frame clones and leaves out a portion. The sample consists of about 140,000 clones, around 89% of them appearing once. Material: peripheral blood, obtained on day 0 of AZD1222 vaccination. The origin of the receptors is an adult in good health.

The chain employs TRBV28 and TRBJ2-1; TRBD2 aligns across 10 bases. J was trimmed by 6 bases and V by 5 bases; bases with no gene match: 7. The CDR3 covers 15 residues. Germline CDR1 reads MDHEN; CDR2 reads SYDVKM. CDR3 amino acids: CASSRLAGEGNEQFF. In DNA form, the CDR3 reads TGTGCCAGCAGTAGGCTAGCGGGAGAAGGCAATGAGCAGTTCTTC.

The chain recombines TRBV27 with TRBJ2-1; D is perhaps TRBD2 (6 bases). Trimming stripped 4 bases from V and 7 bases from J, with 11 bases between. Germline values: CDR1 MNHEY, CDR2 SMNVEV (reference sequence). The CDR3 has 13 amino acids. CDR3 bases: TGTGCCAGCAGTTGGGGCGGGAAAAATGAGCAGTTCTTC. Translating gives CASSWGGKNEQFF.

The V call is TRBV11-3, the J call TRBJ2-3; 7 nucleotides align to TRBD1. Germline CDR1 is SGHNT and CDR2 is YENEEA. CDR3 length equals 15 residues. The V segment lost 5 bases and the J segment 2 bases; nucleotides outside the gene matches: 7. The CDR3 DNA follows: TGTGCCAGCAGCAGATGGACAGGATCCACAGATACGCAGTATTTT. This encodes CASSRWTGSTDTQYF.

This clone was detected a few times. The V gene is TRBV15, the J gene TRBJ2-4, with 7 bases aligning to TRBD1. CDR1 is LNHNV, CDR2 YYDKDF, per germline (reference sequence). The CDR3 covers 16 residues. The V segment lost 1 base and the J segment 10 bases; nucleotides outside the gene matches: 13. The CDR3 nucleotides read TGTGCCACCAGCAGAGTCCCTGGGGCACAGGGGAAGATTCAGTACTTC. Translation: CATSRVPGAQGKIQYF. The whole variable domain, remainder taken from reference TRBV15 and TRBJ2-4, is DAMVIQNPRYQVTQFGKPVTLSCSQTLNHNVMYWYQQKSSQAPKLLFHYYDKDFNNEADTPDNFQSRRPNTSFCFLDIRSPGLGDTAMYLCATSRVPGAQGKIQYFGAGTRLSVL.

The genes are TRBV4-1 and TRBJ1-1; D not certain. From germline, CDR1 is MGHRA and CDR2 YSYEKL. The CDR3 length is 15 residues. Trimming took off 4 bases at V and 1 base at J, with 13 bases between the two ends. The chain's CDR3 is CASSPHWVPNTEAFF. DNA of the CDR3: TGCGCCAGCAGCCCCCATTGGGTACCGAACACTGAAGCTTTCTTT.

The chain has TRBV7-8 and TRBJ2-3; D may correspond to TRBD1 or TRBD2 (5 bases each). Trimming pared 8 bases from V and 5 bases from J, leaving 32 bases between. This CDR3 spans 19 amino acids. CDR1 and CDR2 from the germline V gene are SGHVS and FQNEAQ. The CDR3 is CASGTIVNEPPFTRDTQYF. CDR3 DNA sequence: TGTGCCAGCGGGACGATAGTGAACGAACCCCCTTTCACTAGAGATACGCAGTATTTT. Complete variable domain (other parts from reference TRBV7-8 and TRBJ2-3): GAGVSQSPRYKVAKRGQDVALRCDPISGHVSLFWYQQALGQGPEFLTYFQNEAQLDKSGLPSDRFFAERPEGSVSTLKIQRTQQEDSAVYLCASGTIVNEPPFTRDTQYFGPGTRLTVL.

The chain recombines TRBV18 with TRBJ1-1, with D perhaps TRBD1 (5 bases). V lost 4 bases and J lost 3, with 9 bases in between. Germline V CDR1 and CDR2: KGHSH, LQKENI. The CDR3 loop spans 13 amino acids. CDR3 loop: CASSQGLDTEAFF. In DNA form, the CDR3 reads TGTGCCAGCTCACAGGGGTTGGACACTGAAGCTTTCTTT.

There are a few counts of this clone. The sample carries other DNA sequences with the same CDR3. The chain joins TRBV6-5 to TRBJ2-5, with D perhaps TRBD1 (5 bases). Deletions cut 2 bases from V and 4 bases from J, with 5 bases between. This CDR3 comprises 12 residues. Germline CDR1 MNHEY, CDR2 SVGAGI. CDR3 DNA sequence: TGTGCCAGCAGTTACAGGGGAGAGACCCAGTACTTC. Translated, it gives CASSYRGETQYF.

This chain connects TRBV28 to TRBJ1-1, with 7 bases identical to TRBD1. The CDR3 has 11 residues. Germline loops: CDR1 MDHEN, CDR2 SYDVKM. V dropped 5 bases and J dropped 11; count of bases not matched to a gene: 5. The CDR3 reads CASSGRQGAFF. CDR3 DNA sequence: TGTGCCAGCAGTGGTCGACAGGGTGCTTTCTTT.

The chain couples TRBV3-1 (or the pseudogene TRBV3-2) to TRBJ2-3; 13 bases match TRBD2. The germline gives CDR1 LGHDT, CDR2 YNNKEL (reference sequence). CDR3 size: 16 residues. J gave up 4 bases and V 4 bases, and 5 bases lay outside the gene matches. CDR3 region: CASSPQLAGGPDTQYF. For the CDR3, the DNA is TGTGCCAGCAGCCCGCAACTAGCGGGGGGGCCAGATACGCAGTATTTT.

The V call is TRBV24-1, the J call TRBJ2-3; 7 positions match TRBD2. CDR1 is KGHDR and CDR2 is SFDVKD in the germline V gene. Trimming at V came to 6 bases and at J to 1 base, leaving 0 bases not matched to a gene. CDR3 length: 13 amino acids. CDR3 protein: CATSLAGTDTQYF. The DNA for the CDR3 is TGTGCCACCAGTCTAGCGGGCACAGATACGCAGTATTTT.

This sequence joins TRBV24-1 and TRBJ2-1, with 8 bases matching TRBD2. After removal of 6 bases from V and 3 bases from J, the junction contained 6 bases not matched to a gene. CDR3 length: 15 amino acids. The germline V gene encodes CDR1 KGHDR and CDR2 SFDVKD. Here the CDR3 reads CATSSRGTSYNEQFF. CDR3 DNA sequence: TGTGCCACCAGTTCCCGGGGGACTAGCTACAATGAGCAGTTCTTC.

The V call is TRBV20-1, the J call TRBJ2-3; D possibly uses TRBD1 or TRBD2 (6 bases each). V lost 3 bases and J 1 base, leaving 11 bases between the germline ends. This CDR3 is 14 amino acids long. The germline V gene encodes CDR1 DFQATT and CDR2 SNEGSKA (reference sequence). This chain's CDR3 is CSASPRGRTDTQYF. In DNA form, the CDR3 reads TGCAGTGCTAGTCCCCGGGGGCGCACAGATACGCAGTATTTT.

This rearrangement joins TRBV30 to TRBJ2-7; 8 bases align to TRBD1. The CDR3 runs 14 residues. J gave up 4 bases and V 0 bases, and 5 bases lay outside the gene matches. Germline lookup yields CDR1 GTSNPN and CDR2 SVGIG (reference sequence). The CDR3 coding sequence is TGTGCCTGGAGTGTAGCAGGGGGCGCGTACGAGCAGTACTTC. Translating it yields CAWSVAGGAYEQYF.

The rearrangement uses TRBV6-4 and TRBJ1-1; 8 bases match TRBD1. This CDR3 contains 15 residues. Germline-derived CDR1 and CDR2 are MRHNA and SNTAGT. Trimming removed 5 bases from V and 1 base from J; junction bases left unmatched: 6. CDR3 in amino acids: CASSPSGTGNTEAFF. The CDR3 DNA reads TGTGCCAGCAGTCCCTCCGGGACAGGGAACACTGAAGCTTTCTTT.

The chain links TRBV6-6 to TRBJ1-5; D is undetermined. The CDR3 extends over 15 amino acids. The germline gives CDR1 MNHNY, CDR2 SVGAGI (reference sequence). V was shortened by 4 bases and J by 4 bases, with 14 bases between the two germline ends. The CDR3 protein is CASSSNTGYNQPQHF. The CDR3 DNA reads TGTGCCAGCAGTTCCAACACGGGGTATAATCAGCCCCAGCATTTT.

The CDR3 spells CATGPGINQPQHF. The CDR3 DNA is TGTGCCACCGGACCGGGGATCAATCAGCCCCAGCATTTT. The rearrangement joins TRBV7-2 to TRBJ1-5; D gene ambiguous. The CDR3 runs to 13 residues. V was shortened by 10 bases and J by 3 bases, with 13 bases between the two germline ends. CDR1 is SGHTA, CDR2 FQGNSA, per germline.

This chain uses TRBV2 with TRBJ1-1; D gene uncertain. The CDR3 covers 11 residues. Germline-derived CDR1 and CDR2 are SNHLY and FYNNEI. Trimming removed 10 bases from V and 2 bases from J, with 8 bases in between. For the CDR3, the DNA is TGTGCCACCCTCCTTAACACTGAAGCTTTCTTT. Encoded protein: CATLLNTEAFF.